A selection of T cell receptor beta chains follows, all from one sample in a study of T cell responses to AZD1222 COVID-19 vaccine. The method was immunoSEQ multiplex PCR; TCRdb's version includes in-frame clones alone and lacks a portion of them. The table lists tens of thousands of clones, around nine tenths of them singletons. Specimen: peripheral blood, collected 28 days after the second AZD1222 dose. Every receptor here comes from an adult who received the AZD1222 COVID-19 vaccine. CDR3s include the opening cysteine and the closing phenylalanine or tryptophan. A D gene is named only where the DNA matches it firmly. Rows give clone size only sometimes, using once, few, many, or a class for an expanded clone.

size | J | D | V | DNA | CDR3
. | TRBJ2-7 | TRBD1 | TRBV10-2 | TGCGCCAGCAAGGACAGGGTGATCCACGAGCAGTACTTC | CASKDRVIHEQYF
. | TRBJ1-1 | . | TRBV6-1 | TGTGCCAGCAGTGAATCCCTGGTGGGAAACACTGAAGCTTTCTTT | CASSESLVGNTEAFF
. | TRBJ2-7 | . | TRBV7-2 | TGTGCCAGCAGCCCGGACTACTGGGGCTACGAGCAGTACTTC | CASSPDYWGYEQYF
. | TRBJ2-1 | TRBD1 | TRBV24-1 | TGTGCCACCAGTGGGTCTCCGGGACAGGGAAATTACAATGAGCAGTTCTTC | CATSGSPGQGNYNEQFF
once | TRBJ1-6 | . | TRBV10-2 | TGCGCCAGCAGCGACCGAGGGACGGGGAATTCACCCCTCCACTTT | CASSDRGTGNSPLHF
. | TRBJ2-7 | . | TRBV18 | TGTGCCAGCTCACCCCTTAGTTTCTACGAGCAGTACTTC | CASSPLSFYEQYF
once | TRBJ2-7 | . | TRBV10-3 | TGTGCCATCAGTGGGGCACCCCCGACCTACGAGCAGTACTTC | CAISGAPPTYEQYF
. | TRBJ2-7 | . | TRBV7-3 | TGTGCCAGCAGCTCGGGGGCCCAAGAGATCCACGAGCAGTACTTC | CASSSGAQEIHEQYF
. | TRBJ2-5 | . | TRBV10-1 | TGCGCCAGCAGCCCCGGGACGGCCCAAGAGACCCAGTACTTC | CASSPGTAQETQYF
. | TRBJ2-3 | TRBD1 | TRBV7-9 | TGTGCCAGCAGCTCAAGCAGACAGGGACATACGCAGTATTTT | CASSSSRQGHTQYF
. | TRBJ1-1 | . | TRBV7-9 | TGTGCCAGCAGCTTAGGACCGAGAACTGAAGCTTTCTTT | CASSLGPRTEAFF
. | TRBJ1-5 | TRBD1 | TRBV19 | TGTGCCAGTAGTACGGACAGGGAAGGCAATCAGCCCCAGCATTTT | CASSTDREGNQPQHF
. | TRBJ2-3 | TRBD2 | TRBV13 | TGTGCCAGCAGCGTACTAGCGGGAGCCCCAGATACGCAGTATTTT | CASSVLAGAPDTQYF
. | TRBJ2-2 | . | TRBV19 | TGTGCCAGTAGTATAATCGGCAGCCAGAACACCGGGGAGCTGTTTTTT | CASSIIGSQNTGELFF
once | TRBJ1-1 | . | TRBV19 | TGTGCCAGTAGTATAAACGCGGCCCCGAACACTGAAGCTTTCTTT | CASSINAAPNTEAFF
. | TRBJ1-2 | . | TRBV3-1/TRBV3-2 | TGTGCCAGCAGCCAAGATGTCTTCTTTGGCTACACCTTC | CASSQDVFFGYTF
once | TRBJ2-7 | TRBD2 | TRBV18 | TGTGCCAGCTCACCAGGGCTAGCGGGCTACGAGCAGTACTTC | CASSPGLAGYEQYF
. | TRBJ2-3 | . | TRBV7-3 | TGTGCCAGCAGCTTTTGGGGGGGCTCAGATACGCAGTATTTT | CASSFWGGSDTQYF
. | TRBJ2-1 | TRBD2 | TRBV5-1 | TGCGCCAGCCAGCGGGGGTTCGTCTCCAATGAGCAGTTCTTC | CASQRGFVSNEQFF
. | TRBJ1-2 | . | TRBV6-2/TRBV6-3 | TGTGCCAGCAGCCCTCCTTTAGAAGTCCGCTCGGGAGGCTACACCTTC | CASSPPLEVRSGGYTF
. | TRBJ1-1 | . | TRBV5-5 | TGTGCCAGCATCCCAGGAGGGGGGATCACTGAAGCTTTCTTT | CASIPGGGITEAFF
. | TRBJ1-2 | . | TRBV18 | TGTGCCAGCTCCCTTGGGGGCTACCCGTCTACTTTTTATGGCTACACCTTC | CASSLGGYPSTFYGYTF
. | TRBJ1-3 | . | TRBV28 | TGTGCCAGCAGTTCCACAGGGATAGGAAACACCATATATTTT | CASSSTGIGNTIYF
. | TRBJ1-1 | TRBD1 | TRBV14 | TGTGCCAGCAGCCCTTGGGACAGCTTGAACACTGAAGCTTTCTTT | CASSPWDSLNTEAFF
. | TRBJ2-1 | TRBD1 | TRBV7-9 | TGTGCCAGCAGCTTAGGGGACAGGGCGATGATCAGGACTAATGAGCAGTTCTTC | CASSLGDRAMIRTNEQFF
. | TRBJ2-1 | . | TRBV9 | TGTGCCAGCAGCGTGGACAGAGGCTCCTACAATGAGCAGTTCTTC | CASSVDRGSYNEQFF
. | TRBJ1-2 | . | TRBV18 | TGTGCCAGCTCACCACAGGGGTCGGAAGGCTACACCTTC | CASSPQGSEGYTF
. | TRBJ2-1 | . | TRBV6-5 | TGTGCCAGCAGTTACTCGGGCGGAAGCTCCTACAATGAGCAGTTCTTC | CASSYSGGSSYNEQFF
. | TRBJ2-7 | . | TRBV9 | TGTGCCAGCAGCGTAGCGAGCGTTCCCTCCTACGAGCAGTACTTC | CASSVASVPSYEQYF
. | TRBJ2-7 | TRBD2 | TRBV4-1 | TGCGCCAGCAGCCAAGATTGGATGGCGGCTAGCGGGACGCATTACGAGCAGTACTTC | CASSQDWMAASGTHYEQYF
. | TRBJ2-7 | . | TRBV25-1 | TGTGCCAGCAGTGATGAGACAGAGAGTTACGAGCAGTACTTC | CASSDETESYEQYF
. | TRBJ1-1 | . | TRBV5-1 | TGCGCCAGCAGCTTGGGTAGAGGGACTGAAGCTTTCTTT | CASSLGRGTEAFF
. | TRBJ1-3 | TRBD1 | TRBV5-1 | TGCGCCAGCAGCTTTCAGGGGGCTGGAAACACCATATATTTT | CASSFQGAGNTIYF
. | TRBJ2-7 | . | TRBV2 | TGTGCCAGCAGTGAGGGACTGTACGAGCAGTACTTC | CASSEGLYEQYF
. | TRBJ1-4 | . | TRBV7-2 | TGTGCCAGCAGCCCGTTCCCCCCCGGTAGGGAGGTACTGTTTTTT | CASSPFPPGREVLFF
. | TRBJ1-4 | . | TRBV7-9 | TGTGCCAGCAGCCTAAGATATTCGGGGGTGACTGAAAAACTGTTTTTT | CASSLRYSGVTEKLFF
. | TRBJ1-2 | . | TRBV29-1 | TGCAGCGTTGAGCGACAAACGAACTATGGCTACACCTTC | CSVERQTNYGYTF
. | TRBJ2-2 | TRBD2 | TRBV11-2 | TGTGCCAGCAGCTTATTTGTAACTAGCGGGAGGGCGCGGGAGCTGTTTTTT | CASSLFVTSGRARELFF
. | TRBJ2-1 | TRBD2 | TRBV19 | TGTGCCATCTCTAAGGCTAGCGGGAATGATGAGCAGTTCTTC | CAISKASGNDEQFF